The 27 T cell receptor beta chains listed next were all sequenced from one sample in a study of T cell responses to AZD1222 COVID-19 vaccine. Produced via immunoSEQ multiplex PCR; TCRdb's table is partial and in-frame only. This table has 180,000 or so clones, around 90% appearing once. The sample here was peripheral blood, taken 28 days after the second AZD1222 dose. All receptors come from an adult who received the AZD1222 COVID-19 vaccine.

This clone was detected a few times. The rearrangement uses TRBV7-9 and TRBJ1-4, with TRBD1 as a possible D gene (5 bases). Trimming left V 5 bases short and J 6 bases short, with 16 bases between. CDR1 and CDR2 from the germline V gene are SEHNR and FQNEAQ (reference sequence). The CDR3 is made up of 15 amino acids. The CDR3 protein is CASSPKGRVDEKLFF. The CDR3 DNA follows: TGTGCCAGCAGCCCTAAAGGCAGGGTGGATGAAAAACTGTTTTTT.

V is TRBV21-1 and J is TRBJ1-4. TRBV21-1 is flagged as a pseudogene. CDR3 length: 16 residues. The CDR3 loop reads CASSLRDRATNEKLFF. In nucleotides, the CDR3 is TGTGCCAGCAGCCTCCGGGACCGTGCAACTAATGAAAAACTGTTTTTT.

The V and J genes are TRBV6-6 and TRBJ2-6; 11 bases align to TRBD1. Germline loops: CDR1 MNHNY, CDR2 SVGAGI (reference sequence). The V and J ends lost 5 bases and 2 bases, in that order; junction bases with no gene match: 5. CDR3 length: 17 residues. In DNA form, the CDR3 reads TGTGCCAGCAGTCGCGGGACAGGGGGGGCTGGGGCCAACGTCCTGACTTTC. This gives the protein CASSRGTGGAGANVLTF.

The chain combines TRBV19 with TRBJ2-6; no firm D call. V gave up 9 bases and J gave up 2 bases, with 11 bases separating them. The CDR3 has 14 residues. Per germline, CDR1 LNHDA and CDR2 SQIVND (reference sequence). This CDR3 reads CASLRSPGANVLTF. The CDR3 DNA is TGTGCCAGCCTCAGGAGTCCTGGGGCCAACGTCCTGACTTTC.

The J gene is TRBJ2-7, the V gene TRBV30; D is perhaps TRBD2 (5 bases). In germline, CDR1 is GTSNPN, CDR2 SVGIG (reference sequence). The CDR3 runs 12 residues. V lost 2 bases and J lost 3, with 8 bases in between. CDR3 coding DNA: TGTGCCTGGAGTCGAGGGAGCTACGAGCAGTACTTC. As protein: CAWSRGSYEQYF.

V gene TRBV4-2 combines with J gene TRBJ2-7; the D gene could be TRBD1 or TRBD2 (5 bases each). This CDR3 is 15 amino acids long. Germline V gene lookup returns CDR1 LGHNA and CDR2 YNFKEQ. V shed 0 bases and J shed 3 bases, with 12 bases lying between them. The CDR3 protein is CASSQDVVGGYEQYF. Here the CDR3 DNA reads TGTGCCAGCAGCCAAGATGTGGTTGGGGGCTACGAGCAGTACTTC.

V is TRBV19 and J is TRBJ2-7; 7 bases are shared with TRBD1. The CDR3 is 14 amino acids. Germline loops: CDR1 LNHDA, CDR2 SQIVND (reference sequence). Unmatched junction bases numbered 10, after V lost 5 bases and J lost 6 bases. The CDR3 nucleotides read TGTGCCAGTAGTTCCGACAGGGAAGGGCGCGAGCAGTACTTC. Its translation is CASSSDREGREQYF.

This clone was counted a single time. V gene TRBV27 combines with J gene TRBJ2-7; TRBD2 aligns across 9 bases. Germline values: CDR1 MNHEY, CDR2 SMNVEV (reference sequence). This CDR3 has 16 amino acids. The V and J ends lost 3 bases and 2 bases, in that order; junction bases with no gene match: 8. The CDR3 spells CASSFGSGRYPYEQYF. CDR3 coding DNA: TGTGCCAGCAGTTTCGGGAGCGGGAGGTACCCCTACGAGCAGTACTTC.

Here the CDR3 reads CAWSPRDRRSRNEKLFF. DNA for the CDR3: TGTGCCTGGAGTCCCCGGGACAGGAGAAGCCGAAATGAAAAACTGTTTTTT. The V and J genes are TRBV30 and TRBJ1-4; 8 bases map to TRBD1. The CDR3 consists of 17 residues. The V gene's germline CDR1 is GTSNPN and CDR2 SVGIG (reference sequence). J gave up 5 bases and V 2 bases, and 13 bases lay outside the gene matches.

The V gene is TRBV5-4, the J gene TRBJ2-2; tentative D call: TRBD2 (5 bases). Trimming stripped 0 bases from V and 4 bases from J, with 13 bases between. Germline lookup yields CDR1 SGHNT and CDR2 YYREEE (reference sequence). The CDR3 is 16 residues long. As DNA, the CDR3 is TGTGCCAGCAGCTTGGAGTCCATCCGGGGCACCGGGGAGCTGTTTTTT. Amino acids: CASSLESIRGTGELFF.

This chain links TRBV6-2 or TRBV6-3 with TRBJ1-2; TRBD1 agrees at 9 bases. This CDR3 region has 14 residues. Germline V gene data show CDR1 as MNHEY and CDR2 as SVGEGT. V trimming: 2 bases; J trimming: 5 bases; junction bases outside the gene matches: 3. CDR3 amino acids: CASSYTGGGYGYTF. CDR3 coding DNA: TGTGCCAGCAGTTACACAGGGGGCGGTTATGGCTACACCTTC.

The chain combines TRBV30 with TRBJ2-3, with TRBD2 matching 11 bases. The germline V gene encodes CDR1 GTSNPN and CDR2 SVGIG (reference sequence). The CDR3 covers 15 residues. Trimming at V came to 3 bases and at J to 4 bases, leaving 6 bases not matched to a gene. The CDR3 DNA reads as TGTGCCTGGAGCAAACTAGCGGGAGTGGCAGATACGCAGTATTTT. Protein product: CAWSKLAGVADTQYF.

In the case of this clone: The junction departs from germline at one end; a sequencing error may be responsible. This chain links TRBV3-1 (or the pseudogene TRBV3-2) with TRBJ1-5; D is possibly TRBD1 (5 bases). There are 14 residues in the CDR3. Per the germline V gene, CDR1 is LGHDT and CDR2 is YNNKEL (reference sequence). The CDR3 is CASSQGVGDQPQHF. The CDR3 bases are TGTGCCAGCAGTCAAGGGGTGGGCGATCAGCCCCAGCATTTT.

This chain links TRBV5-1 with TRBJ2-5, with 7 bases fitting TRBD1. The CDR3 covers 16 residues. The germline V gene has CDR1 SGHRS and CDR2 YFSETQ. With V trimmed by 0 bases and J by 2 bases, 7 bases remained unmatched. CDR3 sequence: CASSLGQGESQETQYF. CDR3 sequence (DNA): TGCGCCAGCAGCTTGGGTCAGGGGGAGTCTCAAGAGACCCAGTACTTC.

This clone was observed once. V usage is TRBV10-2 and J usage is TRBJ1-2; TRBD1 matches at 7 bases. Germline V gene sequence: CDR1 WSHSY, CDR2 SAAADI. The CDR3 sequence is 14 residues long. J gave up 8 bases and V 1 base, and 7 bases lay outside the gene matches. CDR3 sequence reads: CASSEWGQKRGYTF. In DNA form, the CDR3 reads TGCGCCAGCAGTGAGTGGGGACAGAAGAGAGGCTACACCTTC.

The chain uses TRBV11-2 and TRBJ2-5; D gene uncertain. V dropped 2 bases and J dropped 2 bases, with 3 bases sitting between them. Germline loops: CDR1 SGHAT, CDR2 FQNNGV. The CDR3 is 12 residues long. CDR3 nucleotides: TGTGCCAGCAGCTTAACACAAGAGACCCAGTACTTC. It translates to CASSLTQETQYF.

The genes are TRBV20-1 and TRBJ2-3; the D gene is possibly TRBD2 (5 bases). V gave up 3 bases and J gave up 5 bases, with 12 bases separating them. CDR3 length: 13 residues. Germline CDR1 reads DFQATT; CDR2 reads SNEGSKA (reference sequence). The DNA for the CDR3 is TGCAGTGCTAGTGGCCTAGAGGGAGATACGCAGTATTTT. This sequence encodes CSASGLEGDTQYF.

This clone turned up a few times. The chain uses TRBV15 and TRBJ1-1; D ambiguous. The V gene lost 2 bases and the J gene lost 0 bases, with 4 bases spanning the gap. Germline V lookup: CDR1 LNHNV, CDR2 YYDKDF (reference sequence). CDR3 size: 13 residues. The DNA for the CDR3 is TGTGCCACCAGCAGACAGGTGAACACTGAAGCTTTCTTT. Translation: CATSRQVNTEAFF. The whole variable domain, remainder taken from reference TRBV15 and TRBJ1-1, is DAMVIQNPRYQVTQFGKPVTLSCSQTLNHNVMYWYQQKSSQAPKLLFHYYDKDFNNEADTPDNFQSRRPNTSFCFLDIRSPGLGDTAMYLCATSRQVNTEAFFGQGTRLTVV.

The rearrangement links TRBV6-6 to TRBJ1-1; D call uncertain. Trimming took off 2 bases at V and 2 bases at J, with 15 bases between the two ends. The CDR3 totals 16 residues. CDR1 is MNHNY and CDR2 is SVGAGI in the germline V gene (reference sequence). The CDR3 protein is CASSYGYDSGNTEAFF. DNA for the CDR3: TGTGCCAGCAGTTACGGGTACGACTCCGGAAACACTGAAGCTTTCTTT.

This chain uses TRBV6-5 with TRBJ2-1; 12 bases agree with TRBD2. The V gene's germline CDR1 is MNHEY and CDR2 SVGAGI. This CDR3 has 15 amino acids. Losses at the gene ends were 5 bases for V and 6 bases for J; bases not matched to a gene: 5. DNA of the CDR3: TGTGCCAGCAGTAGGACTAGCGGGGTGTTCAATGAGCAGTTCTTC. It encodes CASSRTSGVFNEQFF.

The chain is built from TRBV7-3 and TRBJ1-1, with D uncertain. Germline CDR1 and CDR2: SGHTA and FQGTGA. Trimming took off 2 bases at V and 0 bases at J, with 7 bases between the two ends. This CDR3 is built from 14 residues. The CDR3 spells CASSLSGMNTEAFF. CDR3 sequence (DNA): TGTGCCAGCAGCTTATCGGGTATGAACACTGAAGCTTTCTTT.

V gene TRBV18 combines with J gene TRBJ2-7, with D unresolved. The germline V gene encodes CDR1 KGHSH and CDR2 LQKENI. The CDR3 contains 13 residues. The ends were cut back, 6 bases at V and 2 bases at J, with 11 bases in the middle. Here the CDR3 DNA reads TGTGCCAGCTCCCCCGAAGGCCCCTACGAGCAGTACTTC. This translates into CASSPEGPYEQYF.

The chain links TRBV29-1 to TRBJ2-3; 10 bases are shared with TRBD1. CDR3 length: 14 amino acids. J was trimmed by 4 bases and V by 5 bases; bases with no gene match: 6. The germline CDR1 and CDR2 sequences are SQVTM and ANQGSEA. The CDR3 loop is CSVLRQGASDTQYF. The DNA of the CDR3 is TGCAGCGTTCTACGACAGGGGGCCTCAGATACGCAGTATTTT.

The rearrangement links TRBV7-3 to TRBJ2-1; TRBD2 agrees at 7 bases. The J segment lost 8 bases and the V segment lost 5 bases, leaving 9 bases of the junction unmatched. Germline CDR1 and CDR2: SGHTA and FQGTGA. The CDR3 loop spans 14 amino acids. The CDR3 DNA sequence: TGTGCCAGCAGCCCTGGCGGGGGTTCCGATGAGCAGTTCTTC. Translated, it gives CASSPGGGSDEQFF. The full variable domain, completed using reference TRBV7-3 and TRBJ2-1, is GAGVSQTPSNKVTEKGKYVELRCDPISGHTALYWYRQSLGQGPEFLIYFQGTGAADDSGLPNDRFFAVRPEGSVSTLKIQRTERGDSAVYLCASSPGGGSDEQFFGPGTRLTVL.

This clone occurred once. This sequence joins TRBV4-1 and TRBJ2-7; D assignment may be TRBD1 or TRBD2 (5 bases each). The CDR3 is 15 residues long. V was trimmed by 0 bases and J by 1 base, leaving 10 bases between them. Germline CDR1 MGHRA, CDR2 YSYEKL. CDR3 DNA sequence: TGCGCCAGCAGCCAAGAGAGGGACCCGTCCTACGAGCAGTACTTC. It specifies CASSQERDPSYEQYF.

This clone was observed a few times. CDR3 region: CASSDGTEQFF. CDR3 nucleotides: TGTGCCAGCAGCGACGGGACTGAGCAGTTCTTC. The chain employs TRBV25-1 and TRBJ2-1, with D possibly called TRBD1 or TRBD2 (5 bases each). The CDR3 is 11 amino acids. V lost 6 bases to trimming and J lost 9 bases, with 9 bases between them. The germline V gene encodes CDR1 MGHDK and CDR2 SYGVNS. The complete variable domain, with remaining parts taken from reference TRBV25-1 and TRBJ2-1, reads EADIYQTPRYLVIGTGKKITLECSQTMGHDKMYWYQQDPGMELHLIHYSYGVNSTEKGDLSSESTVSRIRTEHFPLTLESARPSHTSQYLCASSDGTEQFFGPGTRLTVL.

This chain connects TRBV7-2 to TRBJ2-5, with 7 bases that match TRBD1. Germline-derived CDR1 and CDR2 are SGHTA and FQGNSA. The CDR3 extends over 15 amino acids. The trim removed 7 bases at V and 2 bases at J, leaving 10 bases unmatched. CDR3 residues: CASTWAPGQQETQYF. In DNA form, the CDR3 reads TGTGCCAGCACCTGGGCCCCGGGACAGCAAGAGACCCAGTACTTC. Full variable domain (outside the CDR3, taken from reference TRBV7-2 and TRBJ2-5): GAGVSQSPSNKVTEKGKDVELRCDPISGHTALYWYRQSLGQGLEFLIYFQGNSAPDKSGLPSDRFSAERTGGSVSTLTIQRTQQEDSAVYLCASTWAPGQQETQYFGPGTRLLVL.